Listed here are 19 T cell receptor beta chains from one sample, sequenced in a study of human T cells and chemical hapten exposure. Time point here: patch test 1, 2 weeks after DPC sensitization. Treatment: therapeutic diphenylcyclopropenone sensitization with weekly scalp DPC. TCRdb reprocessed the RACE reads with MiXCR, giving one entry per CDR3 protein. The data hold roughly 200,000 distinct CDR3 sequences, with about a fifth observed a single time. Sequenced here: whole blood, sampled in connection with sensitization to the hapten diphenylcyclopropenone (DPC). The source of these receptors is a woman aged 45 to 65 with alopecia areata. Some clones in this sample may be carry-over from other donors' samples.

This clonotype was detected a few times. The chain recombines TRBV30 with TRBJ2-3; TRBD2 aligns across 9 bases. Germline CDR1 and CDR2: GTSNPN and SVGIG (reference sequence). This CDR3 region has 14 residues. V lost 1 base to trimming and J lost 2 bases; unmatched junction nucleotides: 1. The CDR3 DNA follows: TGTGCCTGGAGTGGACTAGCGGACACAGATACGCAGTATTTT. Translating it yields CAWSGLADTDTQYF.

The chain has TRBV20-1 and TRBJ1-1; no reliable D call. V dropped 6 bases and J dropped 5 bases, with 19 bases sitting between them. Germline-derived CDR1 and CDR2 are DFQATT and SNEGSKA (reference sequence). CDR3 size: 14 residues. This CDR3 is CSAHIAQFPTEAFF. The DNA of the CDR3 is TGCAGTGCGCATATAGCCCAGTTCCCGACTGAAGCTTTCTTT.

Only a few counts were recorded for this clonotype. The J gene is TRBJ1-1, the V gene TRBV29-1; 8 nucleotides match TRBD1. Germline V gene lookup returns CDR1 SQVTM and CDR2 ANQGSEA. Losses at the gene ends were 3 bases for V and 9 bases for J; bases not matched to a gene: 3. This CDR3 is built from 11 residues. The CDR3 DNA reads as TGCAGCGTTGAGGACAGGGCAAAAGCTTTCTTT. This translates into CSVEDRAKAFF.

The chain is built from TRBV20-1 and TRBJ2-2, with unresolved D. Trimming stripped 6 bases from V and 4 bases from J, with 12 bases between. The CDR3 totals 13 residues. CDR1 is DFQATT and CDR2 is SNEGSKA in the germline V gene (reference sequence). CDR3: CSAPRRSTGELFF. The CDR3 region has the DNA TGCAGTGCCCCCCGCAGGTCCACCGGGGAGCTGTTTTTT.

A few counts support this clonotype. CDR3: CSVLDRVTSEKLFF. The CDR3 nucleotides are TGCAGCGTCTTGGACAGGGTGACCTCAGAAAAACTGTTTTTT. The chain has TRBV29-1 and TRBJ1-4; 8 bases align to TRBD1. Germline CDR1 is SQVTM and CDR2 is ANQGSEA. This CDR3 contains 14 residues. V lost 6 bases to trimming and J lost 8 bases; unmatched junction nucleotides: 11. Complete variable domain (other parts from reference TRBV29-1 and TRBJ1-4): SAVISQKPSRDICQRGTSLTIQCQVDSQVTMMFWYRQQPGQSLTLIATANQGSEATYESGFVIDKFPISRPNLTFSTLTVSNMSPEDSSIYLCSVLDRVTSEKLFFGSGTQLSVL.

The chain couples TRBV7-2 to TRBJ2-1; 7 bases are shared with TRBD2. The V and J ends lost 5 bases and 6 bases, in that order; junction bases with no gene match: 7. The CDR3 length is 14 residues. Germline CDR1 is SGHTA and CDR2 is FQGNSA. The CDR3 here is CASSRELAVNEQFF. Written as DNA, the CDR3 is TGTGCCAGCAGCCGCGAGCTAGCGGTCAATGAGCAGTTCTTC.

There are a few counts of this clonotype. This chain joins TRBV3-1 and TRBJ2-3; 13 bases are shared with TRBD2. The CDR3 sequence is 18 residues long. With V trimmed by 0 bases and J by 5 bases, 8 bases remained unmatched. Germline V lookup: CDR1 LGHDT, CDR2 YNNKEL (reference sequence). CDR3 loop: CASSQEWAGLAGVDTQYF. DNA of the CDR3: TGTGCCAGCAGCCAAGAATGGGCCGGACTAGCGGGAGTAGATACGCAGTATTTT.

The chain couples TRBV15 to TRBJ2-1; D unclear. Germline-derived CDR1 and CDR2 are LNHNV and YYDKDF (reference sequence). The V end lost 4 bases, the J end lost 4 bases, and 17 bases lay between the germline ends. The CDR3 length is 16 residues. CDR3 sequence reads: CATSTRTTAVYNEQFF. The CDR3 DNA reads TGTGCCACCAGCACCAGGACCACTGCCGTTTACAATGAGCAGTTCTTC.

This chain connects TRBV6-5 to TRBJ2-6; 8 bases are shared with TRBD2. Germline CDR1 MNHEY, CDR2 SVGAGI. The CDR3 covers 18 residues. Germline trimming cut 0 bases from V and 0 bases from J; bases unmatched to any gene: 4. CDR3 in DNA: TGTGCCAGCAGTTACTCGTCCCTAGCGGGCTCTGGGGCCAACGTCCTGACTTTC. Translating it yields CASSYSSLAGSGANVLTF.

The chain employs TRBV28 and TRBJ2-4; 9 bases fit TRBD2. The V gene's germline CDR1 is MDHEN and CDR2 SYDVKM. V gave up 5 bases and J gave up 7 bases; unmatched junction bases: 12. This CDR3 has 16 amino acids. CDR3 DNA sequence: TGTGCCAGCAGTCCCCCGGGCGGGAGGGCCGACAACATTCAGTACTTC. Its translation: CASSPPGGRADNIQYF.

The CDR3 is CASSQAAASADTEAFF. The CDR3, as DNA: TGTGCCAGCAGTCAGGCCGCAGCCTCAGCGGACACTGAAGCTTTCTTT. This rearrangement joins TRBV7-9 to TRBJ1-1, with D unresolved. CDR3 length equals 16 residues. Germline loops: CDR1 SEHNR, CDR2 FQNEAQ (reference sequence). Trimming took off 6 bases at V and 3 bases at J, with 20 bases between the two ends.

The chain links TRBV20-1 to TRBJ2-1; possible D gene TRBD2, 5 bases. The CDR3 runs 13 residues. Germline values: CDR1 DFQATT, CDR2 SNEGSKA (reference sequence). V lost 4 bases and J lost 7, with 14 bases in between. The CDR3 region has the DNA TGCAGTGCTAATGGGGAAGGAGGAAATGAGCAGTTCTTC. Protein sequence: CSANGEGGNEQFF.

This clonotype was counted between two and nine times. The V call is TRBV20-1, the J call TRBJ1-5, with 8 positions matching TRBD1. This CDR3 contains 15 residues. V lost 1 base and J lost 5; bases outside the gene matches: 7. Germline CDR1 DFQATT, CDR2 SNEGSKA (reference sequence). DNA of the CDR3: TGCAGTGCTAGAGTCAGGGGGCTTGTTGATCAGCCCCAGCATTTT. Its translation: CSARVRGLVDQPQHF.

This chain connects TRBV27 to TRBJ2-1; 11 bases are a match to TRBD1. Germline CDR1 is MNHEY and CDR2 is SMNVEV (reference sequence). The CDR3 runs to 15 residues. The V segment lost 3 bases and the J segment 8 bases; nucleotides outside the gene matches: 6. CDR3 protein: CASSFRTGGLDEQFF. The CDR3 DNA reads TGTGCCAGCAGTTTCCGGACAGGGGGCTTGGATGAGCAGTTCTTC.

V gene TRBV5-6 combines with J gene TRBJ1-4, with 9 positions matching TRBD1. CDR1 and CDR2 (germline): SGHDT, YYEEEE. The CDR3 has 16 residues. J gave up 3 bases and V 4 bases, and 7 bases lay outside the gene matches. The CDR3 here is CASSLLRDRANEKLFF. The CDR3 bases are TGTGCCAGCAGCCTGCTACGGGACAGGGCTAATGAAAAACTGTTTTTT.

The rearrangement joins TRBV12-3 or TRBV12-4 to TRBJ1-2, with D tentatively TRBD1 (5 bases). Trimming took off 3 bases at V and 7 bases at J, with 9 bases between the two ends. This CDR3 has 12 amino acids. CDR3 sequence (DNA): TGTGCCAGCAGTTTGGGCCAGGGTGGCTACACCTTC. This sequence encodes CASSLGQGGYTF.

In its sample, this clonotype was seen a few times. V and J are TRBV2 and TRBJ2-3, with 12 bases aligning to TRBD2. The germline V gene encodes CDR1 SNHLY and CDR2 FYNNEI. This CDR3 region has 16 residues. V was clipped by 6 bases and J by 3 bases; unmatched bases: 7. The CDR3 sequence is CASRSTSGRGTDTQYF. The CDR3 region has the DNA TGTGCCAGCAGATCGACTAGCGGGAGAGGTACAGATACGCAGTATTTT. The full variable domain, with the rest looked up from reference TRBV2 and TRBJ2-3, is EPEVTQTPSHQVTQMGQEVILRCVPISNHLYFYWYRQILGQKVEFLVSFYNNEISEKSEIFDDQFSVERPDGSNFTLKIRSTKLEDSAMYFCASRSTSGRGTDTQYFGPGTRLTVL.

This chain uses TRBV5-6 with TRBJ2-7; no reliable D call. Germline lookup yields CDR1 SGHDT and CDR2 YYEEEE. Trimming took 1 base from V and 2 from J, leaving 10 bases between them. This CDR3 contains 14 residues. The CDR3 DNA sequence: TGTGCCAGCAGCTTGTTGAATTACGCCTACGAGCAGTACTTC. It encodes CASSLLNYAYEQYF.

This clonotype was found a few times. The chain couples TRBV27 to TRBJ1-6; D unclear. The CDR3 covers 15 residues. V gave up 5 bases and J gave up 0 bases, with 8 bases separating them. Germline V gene lookup returns CDR1 MNHEY and CDR2 SMNVEV (reference sequence). This CDR3 reads CASSPRSSYNSPLHF. CDR3 DNA: TGTGCCAGCAGTCCACGGAGCTCCTATAATTCACCCCTCCACTTT.